Below, 25 T cell receptor beta chains from the same sample are listed, as sequenced in a study of cytomegalovirus exposure and HLA in healthy donors. The PCR ran on 60 Vbeta and 13 Jbeta primers. The protocol was immunoSEQ multiplex PCR, while the TCRdb copy is restricted to in-frame clones and leaves out a portion. The sample has about 60,000 clones, 79% seen once. Specimen: PBMCs. Receptors originate from a woman aged 25 to 39 in good health and CMV-seronegative.

The rearrangement links TRBV5-6 to TRBJ2-6, with 10 bases that match TRBD1. The CDR3 is 16 amino acids. The V gene end was trimmed by 7 bases and the J gene end by 0 bases; junction bases not matched to a gene: 4. The germline V gene encodes CDR1 SGHDT and CDR2 YYEEEE. The CDR3 here is CASQDRGSSGANVLTF. The CDR3 bases are TGTGCCAGCCAGGACAGGGGGAGCTCTGGGGCCAACGTCCTGACTTTC.

The rearrangement uses TRBV30 and TRBJ1-2, with 7 bases matching TRBD1. J lost 3 bases, V lost 8 bases, and 3 bases had no gene match. This CDR3 is 11 amino acids long. CDR1 is GTSNPN and CDR2 is SVGIG in the germline V gene (reference sequence). The CDR3 DNA follows: TGTGCCACAGGGGCGGACTATGGCTACACCTTC. It encodes CATGADYGYTF.

The V and J genes are TRBV11-2 and TRBJ2-5; no firm D call. The CDR3 has 13 residues. Deletions cut 0 bases from V and 5 bases from J, with 7 bases between. Germline CDR1 is SGHAT and CDR2 is FQNNGV. CDR3 amino acids: CASSLEIGETQYF. Written as DNA, the CDR3 is TGTGCCAGCAGCTTAGAGATCGGGGAGACCCAGTACTTC.

The chain couples TRBV9 to TRBJ2-1; maybe TRBD2 (5 bases). Germline V CDR1 and CDR2: SGDLS, YYNGEE. The CDR3 runs to 14 residues. V dropped 5 bases and J dropped 6 bases, with 15 bases sitting between them. Here the CDR3 DNA reads TGTGCCAGCAGTAAGAGAGGTCGGGGCAATGAGCAGTTCTTC. Translated: CASSKRGRGNEQFF.

The chain carries TRBV19 and TRBJ2-2; TRBD2 is a possible D gene (5 bases). CDR1 and CDR2 from the germline V gene are LNHDA and SQIVND (reference sequence). V was shortened by 3 bases and J by 8 bases, with 10 bases between the two germline ends. The CDR3 consists of 13 residues. CDR3 in amino acids: CASSIGEKGELFF. The CDR3 coding sequence is TGTGCCAGTAGTATCGGGGAGAAAGGGGAGCTGTTTTTT.

V and J are TRBV7-8 and TRBJ2-7, with D possibly TRBD2 on 6 matching bases. Germline assignment: CDR1 SGHVS and CDR2 FQNEAQ. The CDR3 runs to 16 residues. V was cut by 0 bases and J by 2 bases, with 14 bases left in between. The CDR3 nucleotides are TGTGCCAGCAGCTTAGCGCTAGGCGGGGTCCCCTACGAGCAGTACTTC. Translating gives CASSLALGGVPYEQYF.

The chain combines TRBV7-2 with TRBJ1-5; the match to TRBD1 covers 7 bases. The germline V gene has CDR1 SGHTA and CDR2 FQGNSA. V lost 5 bases, J lost 9 bases, and 1 base stayed unmatched. The CDR3 has 11 amino acids. For the CDR3, the DNA is TGTGCCAGCAGCCAGGGGGGGCCCCAGCATTTT. The encoded protein is CASSQGGPQHF.

The chain recombines TRBV13 with TRBJ2-1; perhaps TRBD2 as D (7 bases). From germline, CDR1 is PRHDT and CDR2 FYEKMQ (reference sequence). V was pared by 3 bases and J by 6 bases, with 18 bases between. CDR3 size: 16 residues. CDR3 residues: CASSFIRGGSGNEQFF. The CDR3 DNA reads as TGTGCCAGCAGCTTTATAAGGGGGGGCTCGGGCAATGAGCAGTTCTTC. The full variable domain, its missing parts supplied by reference TRBV13 and TRBJ2-1, is AAGVIQSPRHLIKEKRETATLKCYPIPRHDTVYWYQQGPGQDPQFLISFYEKMQSDKGSIPDRFSAQQFSDYHSELNMSSLELGDSALYFCASSFIRGGSGNEQFFGPGTRLTVL.

J is TRBJ2-7 and V is TRBV19; the match to TRBD1 covers 9 bases. The junction had 9 bases not matched to a gene; V was cut back by 5 bases and J by 7 bases. The CDR3 covers 14 residues. Germline lookup yields CDR1 LNHDA and CDR2 SQIVND (reference sequence). The CDR3 is CASSASGTGFEQYF. CDR3 nucleotides: TGTGCCAGTAGTGCCTCCGGGACAGGGTTTGAGCAGTACTTC.

This clone occurred a few times. The CDR3 is CASSPPRTGRFTDTQYF. DNA for the CDR3: TGTGCCAGCAGCCCGCCCAGGACAGGGAGGTTCACAGATACGCAGTATTTT. The V call is TRBV7-9, the J call TRBJ2-3; 8 positions match TRBD1. The CDR3 extends over 17 amino acids. J gave up 2 bases and V 5 bases, and 12 bases lay outside the gene matches. Germline V gene sequence: CDR1 SEHNR, CDR2 FQNEAQ (reference sequence). Full variable domain (remainder filled in from reference TRBV7-9 and TRBJ2-3): DTGVSQNPRHKITKRGQNVTFRCDPISEHNRLYWYRQTLGQGPEFLTYFQNEAQLEKSRLLSDRFSAERPKGSFSTLEIQRTEQGDSAMYLCASSPPRTGRFTDTQYFGPGTRLTVL.

This chain uses TRBV13 with TRBJ1-3, with TRBD1 identical over 7 bases. With 4 bases clipped from V and 0 bases from J, the junction kept 15 bases outside the gene matches. CDR3 length: 19 residues. In germline, CDR1 is PRHDT, CDR2 FYEKMQ (reference sequence). The CDR3 spells CASSSLDRFQSDSGNTIYF. The CDR3 DNA sequence: TGTGCCAGCAGCTCCCTGGACAGGTTCCAATCCGACTCTGGAAACACCATATATTTT.

The J gene is TRBJ2-1, the V gene TRBV25-1, with 7 nucleotides matching TRBD2. The CDR3 spans 15 residues. V lost 1 base to trimming and J lost 4 bases; unmatched junction nucleotides: 4. Looked up from germline, CDR1 is MGHDK and CDR2 is SYGVNS. This chain's CDR3 is CASSEFSGTYNEQFF. The CDR3, as DNA: TGTGCCAGCAGTGAATTCAGCGGGACTTACAATGAGCAGTTCTTC.

This rearrangement joins TRBV5-6 to TRBJ1-1; D not certain. The CDR3 totals 13 residues. Germline lookup yields CDR1 SGHDT and CDR2 YYEEEE. V gave up 1 base and J gave up 4 bases, with 8 bases separating them. DNA of the CDR3: TGTGCCAGCAGCTTGAGGAGGGTCACTGAAGCTTTCTTT. As protein: CASSLRRVTEAFF. Using reference TRBV5-6 and TRBJ1-1 for the parts outside the CDR3, the full variable domain is DAGVTQSPTHLIKTRGQQVTLRCSPKSGHDTVSWYQQALGQGPQFIFQYYEEEERQRGNFPDRFSGHQFPNYSSELNVNALLLGDSALYLCASSLRRVTEAFFGQGTRLTVV.

The rearrangement uses TRBV2 and TRBJ1-3; D is undetermined. The CDR3 is 11 amino acids. Trimming removed 8 bases at V and 4 bases at J, with 6 bases between. CDR1 and CDR2 from the germline V gene are SNHLY and FYNNEI. The CDR3: CASRVGNTIYF. In DNA form, the CDR3 reads TGTGCCAGCCGGGTAGGAAACACCATATATTTT.

The V call is TRBV27, the J call TRBJ2-1; D possibly corresponds to TRBD2 (7 bases). Germline V gives CDR1 MNHEY, CDR2 SMNVEV (reference sequence). The CDR3 sequence is 15 residues long. V was shortened by 5 bases and J by 5 bases, with 16 bases between the two germline ends. CDR3 DNA sequence: TGTGCCAGCAGTGATAGGGGGGGAGGAAACAATGAGCAGTTCTTC. This codes for CASSDRGGGNNEQFF.

The rearrangement uses TRBV9 and TRBJ1-2; weak D call: TRBD1 (6 bases). Germline CDR1 reads SGDLS; CDR2 reads YYNGEE. This CDR3 is built from 15 residues. Trimming pared 5 bases from V and 2 bases from J, leaving 16 bases between. This CDR3 is CASRGTGYNNYGYTF. The DNA for the CDR3 is TGTGCCAGCAGGGGCACAGGGTATAACAACTATGGCTACACCTTC.

About this clone itself: At one end the junction does not follow the germline gene, possibly because of a read error. The chain uses TRBV7-9 and TRBJ1-2; 12 bases match TRBD1. Germline assignment: CDR1 SEHNR and CDR2 FQNEAQ (reference sequence). CDR3 length: 14 amino acids. CDR3 amino acids: CSSSRDRGRGGYTF. CDR3 in DNA: TGTTCCAGCAGCCGGGACAGGGGGCGCGGTGGCTACACCTTC.

This clone was seen a few times. The chain uses TRBV5-6 and TRBJ2-3, with D unclear. Germline lookup yields CDR1 SGHDT and CDR2 YYEEEE. The CDR3 covers 15 residues. The V end was cut by 1 base, the J end by 2 bases, with 11 bases between. Here the CDR3 reads CASSLNSYFTDTQYF. The CDR3 coding sequence is TGTGCCAGCAGCTTGAACAGCTATTTCACAGATACGCAGTATTTT.

The chain carries TRBV5-1 and TRBJ2-2; 7 bases are shared with TRBD1. The CDR3 totals 15 residues. The germline CDR1 and CDR2 sequences are SGHRS and YFSETQ. The trim removed 4 bases at V and 6 bases at J, leaving 9 bases unmatched. The CDR3 coding sequence is TGCGCCAGCAGCGTCGACAGGGCCTACCCCGGGGAGCTGTTTTTT. This encodes CASSVDRAYPGELFF. The full variable domain, its missing parts supplied by reference TRBV5-1 and TRBJ2-2, is KAGVTQTPRYLIKTRGQQVTLSCSPISGHRSVSWYQQTPGQGLQFLFEYFSETQRNKGNFPGRFSGRQFSNSRSEMNVSTLELGDSALYLCASSVDRAYPGELFFGEGSRLTVL.

The V gene is TRBV6-1, the J gene TRBJ2-1; 10 bases align to TRBD2. Trimming removed 4 bases from V and 8 bases from J; junction bases left unmatched: 8. The germline gives CDR1 MNHNS, CDR2 SASEGT. This CDR3 contains 15 residues. CDR3 in amino acids: CASSGAGGPRDEQFF. In DNA form, the CDR3 reads TGTGCCAGCAGTGGAGCGGGAGGGCCTAGGGATGAGCAGTTCTTC.

This chain joins TRBV28 and TRBJ2-7; the match to TRBD2 covers 8 bases. V lost 6 bases and J lost 4; bases outside the gene matches: 8. The CDR3 sequence is 14 residues long. Germline loops: CDR1 MDHEN, CDR2 SYDVKM. For the CDR3, the DNA is TGTGCCAGCAGGGTCGGGGGGGCTCGGTACGAGCAGTACTTC. It codes for CASRVGGARYEQYF.

V is TRBV5-5 and J is TRBJ2-3; TRBD1 matches 8 bases. The V gene's germline CDR1 is SGHKS and CDR2 YYEKEE (reference sequence). Losses at the gene ends were 2 bases for V and 3 bases for J; bases not matched to a gene: 2. The CDR3 has 14 amino acids. The CDR3 region is CASSFRDRTDTQYF. The CDR3 coding sequence is TGTGCCAGCAGCTTTAGGGACAGGACAGATACGCAGTATTTT.

J is TRBJ2-7 and V is TRBV9; 7 positions agree with TRBD1. Germline CDR1 is SGDLS and CDR2 is YYNGEE. V lost 4 bases, J lost 2 bases, and 6 bases stayed unmatched. The CDR3 contains 14 residues. CDR3 sequence (DNA): TGTGCCAGCAGCACCGGACAGGCGACCTACGAGCAGTACTTC. Its translation is CASSTGQATYEQYF.

This chain links TRBV25-1 with TRBJ1-2, with TRBD1 as a possible D gene (5 bases). The ends were cut back, 4 bases at V and 1 base at J, with 7 bases in the middle. The CDR3 has 13 amino acids. Germline CDR1 MGHDK, CDR2 SYGVNS. CDR3 bases: TGTGCCAGCAGTGTTGACAGTAACTATGGCTACACCTTC. It translates to CASSVDSNYGYTF.

J is TRBJ2-7 and V is TRBV9; TRBD2 might be the D (7 bases). CDR1 and CDR2 (germline): SGDLS, YYNGEE. CDR3 length: 14 amino acids. Trimming pared 0 bases from V and 2 bases from J, leaving 9 bases between. CDR3 DNA: TGTGCCAGCAGCGTAGGAGGGGGGGCCTACGAGCAGTACTTC. Protein: CASSVGGGAYEQYF.